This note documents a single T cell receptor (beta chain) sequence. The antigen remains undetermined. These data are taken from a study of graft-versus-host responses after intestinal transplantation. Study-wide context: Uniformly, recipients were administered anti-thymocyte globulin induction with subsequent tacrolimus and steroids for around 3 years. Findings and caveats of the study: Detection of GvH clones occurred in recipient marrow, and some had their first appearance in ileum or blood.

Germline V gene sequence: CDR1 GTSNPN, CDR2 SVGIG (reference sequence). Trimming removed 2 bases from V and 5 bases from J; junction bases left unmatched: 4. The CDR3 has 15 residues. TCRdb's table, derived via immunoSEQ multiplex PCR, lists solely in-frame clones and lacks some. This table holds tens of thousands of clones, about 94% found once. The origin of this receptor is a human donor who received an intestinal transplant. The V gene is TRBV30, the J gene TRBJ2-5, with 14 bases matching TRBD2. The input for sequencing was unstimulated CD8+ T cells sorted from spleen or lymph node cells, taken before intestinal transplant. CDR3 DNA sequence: TGTGCCTGGAGTAGACTAGCGGGAGGGGGGGAGACCCAGTACTTC. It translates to CAWSRLAGGGETQYF.